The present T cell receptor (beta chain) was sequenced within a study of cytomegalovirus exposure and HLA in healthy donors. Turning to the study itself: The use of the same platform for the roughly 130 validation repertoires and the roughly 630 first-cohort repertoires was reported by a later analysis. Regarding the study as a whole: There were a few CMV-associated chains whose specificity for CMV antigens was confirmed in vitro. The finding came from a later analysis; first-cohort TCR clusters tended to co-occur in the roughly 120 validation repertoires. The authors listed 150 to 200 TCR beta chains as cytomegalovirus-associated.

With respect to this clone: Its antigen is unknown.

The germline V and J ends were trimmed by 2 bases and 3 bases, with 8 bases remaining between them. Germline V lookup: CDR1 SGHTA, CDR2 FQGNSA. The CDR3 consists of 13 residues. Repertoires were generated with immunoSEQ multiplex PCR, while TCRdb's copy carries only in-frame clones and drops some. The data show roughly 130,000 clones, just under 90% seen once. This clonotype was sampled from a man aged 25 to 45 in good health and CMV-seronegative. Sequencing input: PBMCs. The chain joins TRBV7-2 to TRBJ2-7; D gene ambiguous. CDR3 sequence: CASSLYRGYEQYF. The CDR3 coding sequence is TGTGCCAGCAGCTTATATAGAGGCTACGAGCAGTACTTC.